The TCR beta chain under discussion was sequenced for a study of shared clonotypes between healthy human individuals (dated by TCRdb to the early 2020s). For the wider study: The cohort comprised two women and a few men aged 18 to 49 years. To increase sequencing depth and limit assay-specific biases, different laboratories used diverse techniques to prepare libraries and sequence TCR repertoires. For each donor, CD4 naive and CD4 memory were each given three plates, CD8 naive was given two plates, and CD8 memory was given one plate. Leukapheresis yielded between about 0.85 and 9.5 billion PBMCs per donor. To estimate repertoire size and how much clonotypes are shared between individuals, the study performed deep sequencing of blood TCR repertoires from five healthy adults.

What the authors observed across the whole study: Based on pairwise subsampling, the degree of clonotype sharing among donors was expected to be affected by sequencing depth. Estimated clonotype richness was generally larger for naive than for memory subsets. Compared with non-shared clonotypes, clonotypes shared by all four sorted-subset donors had higher generation probabilities. The genetic and exposure-history diversity represented was limited by the small number of donors. Sharing across a handful of donors was observed for 4.5% to 6.5% of naive CD4, over 3% of naive CD8, 2.3% of memory CD4, and about 0.4% of memory CD8 clonotypes. Sampling was restricted to blood, and TCR repertoires in tissues likely differ from the TCR repertoires found in blood. Even with the large sequencing depth, rarefaction of the sorted-subset datasets indicated that sequencing was incomplete.

The donors were healthy, HIV-negative adults with no recently reported acute infections or vaccinations. Only Caucasian adults living in Nashville, Tennessee, USA were represented among the donors. CD4+ T cells were enriched by magnetic negative selection; naive cells were then positively selected on CD45RA, and the negative fraction formed the memory subset. Blood was obtained by leukapheresis, after which PBMCs were separated by Ficoll-Histopaque density gradient centrifugation and cryopreserved in liquid nitrogen vapor phase. Purity and quantity of every magnetically sorted T cell population were checked by analytical flow cytometry. Each sorted fraction had its genomic DNA isolated and then quantified by UV absorbance on a Nanodrop 2000c. TCR CDR3 regions were amplified from genomic DNA by multiplex PCR using the deep immunoSEQ assay. Extracted genomic DNA from each cell subset was spread evenly across all wells of several immunoSEQ 96-well plates, with each plate serving as a replicate. Each replicate PCR for sorted subsets received approximately 200 ng genomic DNA, equal to about 30,000 T cell genomes. Purified libraries were quantified with a Qubit 3.0 fluorometer, sized on a Bioanalyzer 2100, and re-quantified with the KAPA Library Quantification kit. Every immunoSEQ 96-well plate was sequenced on a dedicated single-read 150-cycle Illumina NextSeq 550 flow cell. Per the authors' processing: Because the immunoSEQ output held only junctional sequences and lacked quality scores, the filtering could not match the filtering applied to full-length reads. To assign V/J genes and CDR3, sequences were annotated using PyIR, a Python wrapper for IgBLAST v1.9, with IMGT germline references. Reads were filtered out if the reads had weak V/J assignments (E-value above 1e-6), no CDR3, stop codons, out-of-frame junctions, or ambiguous translated residues. V3J clonotypes were defined as sequences sharing an identical inferred V gene, J gene, and CDR3 amino acid sequence. Percentage overlap between repertoires was calculated by dividing the number of shared unique clonotypes by the size of the smaller repertoire. Repertoire richness was assessed with RTK rarefaction, the Chao1 estimator, and Recon v2.1 estimates of unobserved clonotypes. For all TCRbeta clonotypes obtained by the gDNA method from four donors, generation probabilities were computed with OLGA. In TCRdb, the immuneACCESS table is reduced to in-frame sequences with V and J assigned. These tables do not hold every clone; where another copy was compared, an unresolved V gene accounts for under half, and the others remain unexplained. V and J calls and clone size are those listed in that table; D and trimming were worked out from the DNA. The sample table lists some 2,400,000 clones, nearly 97% of them with a count of one. The ten largest clones capture roughly 0.13% of the sample.

Of note for this clone: Its specific antigen is unknown. The input lacks base qualities; no much larger clone sits a single base away.

The CDR3 goes from the cysteine to the phenylalanine over 15 residues. Of all the DNA, just the CDR3 is kept, 45 bases in frame from base 1. The germline ends are 10 bases apart after V is trimmed by 0 bases and J by 2 bases. The germline V gene yields SGHRS for CDR1 and YFSETQ for CDR2. The origin of this receptor is a man aged 18 to 29 in good health. Sequenced input: naive CD4+ T cells sorted from blood. The intended sense of this specimen's cell subset or site label: CD45RA+ positively selected. The rearranged segments are TRBV5-1 and TRBJ2-3; the D gene remains uncertain. The nucleotide sequence is given as TGCGCCAGCAGCTTGGAACCGATGAACACAGATACGCAGTATTTT. Its protein product is CASSLEPMNTDTQYF. Joined to the reference TRBV5-1 and TRBJ2-3 proteins, this CDR3 gives the full variable domain: KAGVTQTPRYLIKTRGQQVTLSCSPISGHRSVSWYQQTPGQGLQFLFEYFSETQRNKGNFPGRFSGRQFSNSRSEMNVSTLELGDSALYLCASSLEPMNTDTQYFGPGTRLTVL.